One T cell receptor (beta chain) is described in this entry. Per germline, CDR1 MDHEN and CDR2 SYDVKM. This CDR3 comprises 13 residues. Trimming took off 5 bases at V and 7 bases at J, with 14 bases between the two ends. This sample was included in a study of radiation and T cells in renal cell carcinoma. Measured with immunoSEQ multiplex PCR; TCRdb has only the in-frame clones, and not every one. The table records tens of thousands of clones, 86% of them present only once. Time point noted: blood 2 weeks post-SBRT. The treatment was: 15 Gy SBRT to primary tumor, nephrectomy 4 weeks later. The source is a woman between 45 and 60 years old with renal cell carcinoma. J is TRBJ1-2 and V is TRBV28; D unclear. Sequenced here: blood, sampled from a patient whose treatment included radiotherapy and nephrectomy. This CDR3 is CASSLRETIGYTF. CDR3 coding DNA: TGTGCCAGCAGTCTGCGGGAGACTATTGGCTACACCTTC.